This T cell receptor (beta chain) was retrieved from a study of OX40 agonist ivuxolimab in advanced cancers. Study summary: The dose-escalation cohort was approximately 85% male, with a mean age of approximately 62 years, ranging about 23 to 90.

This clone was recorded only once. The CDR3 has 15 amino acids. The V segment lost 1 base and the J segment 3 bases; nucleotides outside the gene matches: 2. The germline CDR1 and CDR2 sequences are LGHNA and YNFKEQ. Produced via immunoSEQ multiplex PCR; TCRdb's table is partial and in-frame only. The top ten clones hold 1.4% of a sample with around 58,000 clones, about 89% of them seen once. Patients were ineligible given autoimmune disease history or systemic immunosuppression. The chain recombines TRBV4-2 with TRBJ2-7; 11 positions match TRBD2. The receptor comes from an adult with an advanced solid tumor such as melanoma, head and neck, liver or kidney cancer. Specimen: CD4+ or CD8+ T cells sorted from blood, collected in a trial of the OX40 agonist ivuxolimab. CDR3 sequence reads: CASSQVLAGVYEQYF. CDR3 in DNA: TGTGCCAGCAGCCAAGTACTAGCGGGAGTCTACGAGCAGTACTTC.